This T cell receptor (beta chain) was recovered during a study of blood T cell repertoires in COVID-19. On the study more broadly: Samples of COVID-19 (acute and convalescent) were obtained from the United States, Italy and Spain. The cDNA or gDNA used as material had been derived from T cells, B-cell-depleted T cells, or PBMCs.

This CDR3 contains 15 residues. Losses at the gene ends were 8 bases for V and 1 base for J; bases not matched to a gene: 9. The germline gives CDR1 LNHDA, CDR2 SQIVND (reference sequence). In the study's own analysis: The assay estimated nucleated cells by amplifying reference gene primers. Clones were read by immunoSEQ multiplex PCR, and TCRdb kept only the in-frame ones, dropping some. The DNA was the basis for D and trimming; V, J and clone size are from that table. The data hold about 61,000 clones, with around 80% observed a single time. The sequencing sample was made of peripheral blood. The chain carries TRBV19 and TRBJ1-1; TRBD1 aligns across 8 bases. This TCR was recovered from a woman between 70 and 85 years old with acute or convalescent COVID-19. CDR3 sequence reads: CASGQRQGRNTEAFF. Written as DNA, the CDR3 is TGTGCCAGTGGACAGAGACAGGGGCGGAACACTGAAGCTTTCTTT.